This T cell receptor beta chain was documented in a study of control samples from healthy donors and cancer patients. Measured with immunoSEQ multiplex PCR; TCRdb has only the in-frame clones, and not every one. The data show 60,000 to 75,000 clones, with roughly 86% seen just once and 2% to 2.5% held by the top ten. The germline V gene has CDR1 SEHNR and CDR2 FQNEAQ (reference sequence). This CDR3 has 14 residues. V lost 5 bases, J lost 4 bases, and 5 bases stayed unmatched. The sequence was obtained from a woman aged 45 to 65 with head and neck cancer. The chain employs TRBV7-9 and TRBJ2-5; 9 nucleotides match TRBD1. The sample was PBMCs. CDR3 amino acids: CASSDMDRGETQYF. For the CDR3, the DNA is TGTGCCAGCAGCGACATGGACAGGGGAGAGACCCAGTACTTC.